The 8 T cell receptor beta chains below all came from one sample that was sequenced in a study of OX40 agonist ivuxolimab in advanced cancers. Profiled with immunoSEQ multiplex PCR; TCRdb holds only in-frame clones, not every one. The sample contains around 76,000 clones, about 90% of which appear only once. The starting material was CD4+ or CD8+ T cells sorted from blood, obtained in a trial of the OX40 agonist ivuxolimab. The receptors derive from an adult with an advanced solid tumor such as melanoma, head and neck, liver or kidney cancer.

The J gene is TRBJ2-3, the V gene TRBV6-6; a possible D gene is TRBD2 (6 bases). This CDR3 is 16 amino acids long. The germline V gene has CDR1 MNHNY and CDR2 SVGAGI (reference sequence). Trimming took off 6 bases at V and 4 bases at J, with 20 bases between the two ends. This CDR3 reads CASSFLLRTTADTQYF. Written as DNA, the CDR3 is TGTGCCAGCAGCTTTCTCCTAAGGACTACAGCAGATACGCAGTATTTT.

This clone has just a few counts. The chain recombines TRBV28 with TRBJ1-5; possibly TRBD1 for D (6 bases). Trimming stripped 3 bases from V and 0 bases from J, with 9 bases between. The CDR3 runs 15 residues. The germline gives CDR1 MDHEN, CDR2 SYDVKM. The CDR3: CASSFADSSNQPQHF. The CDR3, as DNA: TGTGCCAGCAGTTTCGCGGACAGTAGCAATCAGCCCCAGCATTTT. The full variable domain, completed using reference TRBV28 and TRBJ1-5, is DVKVTQSSRYLVKRTGEKVFLECVQDMDHENMFWYRQDPGLGLRLIYFSYDVKMKEKGDIPEGYSVSREKKERFSLILESASTNQTSMYLCASSFADSSNQPQHFGDGTRLSIL.

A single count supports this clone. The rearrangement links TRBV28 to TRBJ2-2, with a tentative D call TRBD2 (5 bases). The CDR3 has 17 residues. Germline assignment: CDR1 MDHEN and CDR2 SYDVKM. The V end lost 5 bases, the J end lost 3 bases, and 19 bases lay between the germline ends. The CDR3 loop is CASSPMLFGRDTGELFF. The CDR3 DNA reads TGTGCCAGCAGTCCCATGCTATTCGGGCGGGACACCGGGGAGCTGTTTTTT. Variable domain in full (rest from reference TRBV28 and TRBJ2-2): DVKVTQSSRYLVKRTGEKVFLECVQDMDHENMFWYRQDPGLGLRLIYFSYDVKMKEKGDIPEGYSVSREKKERFSLILESASTNQTSMYLCASSPMLFGRDTGELFFGEGSRLTVL.

The CDR3 loop is CASSLPGSSSTDTQYF. In DNA form, the CDR3 reads TGTGCCAGCAGCTTACCGGGGTCCTCTAGCACAGATACGCAGTATTTT. The chain is built from TRBV7-2 and TRBJ2-3, with TRBD2 as a possible D gene (5 bases). V was cut by 2 bases and J by 0 bases, with 12 bases left in between. Germline V lookup: CDR1 SGHTA, CDR2 FQGNSA. The CDR3 is 16 residues long.

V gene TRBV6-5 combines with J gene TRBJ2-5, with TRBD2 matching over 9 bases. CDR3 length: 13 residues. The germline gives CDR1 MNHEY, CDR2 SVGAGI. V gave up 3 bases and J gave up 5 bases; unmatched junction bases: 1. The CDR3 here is CASSYAGGETQYF. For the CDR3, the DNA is TGTGCCAGCAGTTATGCGGGAGGGGAGACCCAGTACTTC.

CDR3 region: CASSIVGGVNTEAFF. The CDR3, as DNA: TGTGCCAGTAGTATCGTGGGGGGGGTGAACACTGAAGCTTTCTTT. V and J are TRBV19 and TRBJ1-1; D is perhaps TRBD1 (5 bases). CDR1 and CDR2 (germline): LNHDA, SQIVND (reference sequence). The CDR3 covers 15 residues. Trimming took 3 bases from V and 0 from J, leaving 11 bases between them. The full variable domain, with the rest looked up from reference TRBV19 and TRBJ1-1, is DGGITQSPKYLFRKEGQNVTLSCEQNLNHDAMYWYRQDPGQGLRLIYYSQIVNDFQKGDIAEGYSVSREKKESFPLTVTSAQKNPTAFYLCASSIVGGVNTEAFFGQGTRLTVV.

In DNA, the CDR3 is TGTGCCAGCAGCTTACAAGGACAGGGTGTAGGAGATACGCAGTATTTT. Its protein product is CASSLQGQGVGDTQYF. The chain employs TRBV9 and TRBJ2-3; TRBD1 matches 8 bases. V lost 4 bases to trimming and J lost 5 bases; unmatched junction nucleotides: 12. CDR3 length: 16 amino acids. In germline, CDR1 is SGDLS, CDR2 YYNGEE.

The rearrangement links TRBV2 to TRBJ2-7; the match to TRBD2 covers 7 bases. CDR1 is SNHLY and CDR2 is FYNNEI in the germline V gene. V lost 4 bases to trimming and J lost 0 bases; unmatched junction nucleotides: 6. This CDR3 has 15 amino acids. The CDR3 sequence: CASSVQRGSSYEQYF. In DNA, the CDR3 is TGTGCCAGCAGTGTTCAGCGGGGCAGCTCCTACGAGCAGTACTTC.